Included here is one T cell receptor (beta chain) sequence, with context. This specimen belongs to a study of cytomegalovirus exposure and HLA in healthy donors. Profiling relied on immunoSEQ multiplex PCR, and the TCRdb table lists in-frame clones only, not all of them. Here the sample spans about 360,000 clones, roughly 88% being singletons. Per germline, CDR1 SGHTS and CDR2 YDEGEE. The V end lost 3 bases, the J end lost 4 bases, and 23 bases lay between the germline ends. There are 17 residues in the CDR3. This receptor was identified in a woman under 30 in good health and CMV-seronegative. The sample was PBMCs. This sequence joins TRBV5-8 and TRBJ2-7; weak D call: TRBD1 (6 bases). CDR3 coding DNA: TGTGCCAGCAGCTCTCCACCCTTCACAGGGATGGGTTACGAGCAGTACTTC. Its translation: CASSSPPFTGMGYEQYF.